Listed below are T cell receptor beta chains from one sample, sequenced in a study of CD8+ T cells in alopecia areata. Here immunoSEQ multiplex PCR was the method, and the copy in TCRdb shows in-frame clones only, minus some. The sample shows 93,000 or so clones, 65% to 90% of them seen only once. The sample was CD8+ T cells sorted from blood, taken at approximately week 30, from a patient treated with tofacitinib. The receptor set was obtained from a human donor with alopecia areata. CDR3s include the opening cysteine and the closing phenylalanine or tryptophan. The order of the fields is D gene, clone size, V gene, J gene, CDR3 protein, CDR3 DNA. D genes are given only for firm matches. The listing skips clone size in some rows; elsewhere it reads once, few, many or a size class.

>TRBD2|-|TRBV29-1|TRBJ2-2
CSVELVGGAPGELFF
TGCAGCGTTGAGCTGGTCGGGGGGGCCCCCGGGGAGCTGTTTTTT
>-|-|TRBV7-7|TRBJ2-7
CASSLGDTYEQYF
TGTGCCAGCAGCTTAGGGGACACCTACGAGCAGTACTTC
>-|-|TRBV30|TRBJ2-7
CAWIDGYEQYF
TGTGCCTGGATCGATGGGTACGAGCAGTACTTC
>TRBD2|-|TRBV23-1|TRBJ2-1
CASSQCTTSGYNEQFF
TGCGCCAGCAGTCAATGTACGACTAGCGGTTACAATGAGCAGTTCTTC
>-|-|TRBV6-5|TRBJ2-7
CASSYPDSYEQYF
TGTGCCAGCAGTTACCCTGACTCCTACGAGCAGTACTTC
>-|-|TRBV30|TRBJ2-2
CAWSETGYTGELFF
TGTGCCTGGAGCGAGACAGGTTACACCGGGGAGCTGTTTTTT
>TRBD1|-|TRBV7-9|TRBJ2-3
CASSPGGAGTDTQYF
TGTGCCAGCAGCCCAGGGGGCGCGGGGACAGATACGCAGTATTTT
>-|-|TRBV2|TRBJ1-1
CASSEGSLFEAFF
TGTGCCAGCAGTGAGGGATCCCTGTTTGAAGCTTTCTTT
>TRBD1|-|TRBV27|TRBJ1-5
CASSLSWTGLWDQPQHF
TGTGCCAGCAGTTTATCGTGGACAGGCCTTTGGGACCAGCCCCAGCATTTT
>-|-|TRBV29-1|TRBJ2-2
CSVPGRGTGELFF
TGCAGCGTACCGGGACGCGGGACCGGGGAGCTGTTTTTT
>-|-|TRBV7-3|TRBJ2-2
CASSHYTGELFF
TGTGCCAGCAGCCATTACACCGGGGAGCTGTTTTTT
>-|few|TRBV7-9|TRBJ2-5
CASSLGTRVGETQYF
TGTGCCAGCAGTTTAGGAACCCGGGTGGGAGAGACCCAGTACTTC
>-|-|TRBV11-2|TRBJ2-7
CASSLEFAVQSEQYF
TGTGCCAGCAGCTTAGAGTTCGCAGTTCAAAGCGAGCAGTACTTC
>-|-|TRBV18|TRBJ1-1
CASSPDLEAFF
TGTGCCAGCTCACCAGACCTTGAAGCTTTCTTT
>TRBD1|-|TRBV15|TRBJ2-3
CATNSPGQSSDTQYF
TGTGCCACCAACTCGCCGGGACAGAGTTCAGATACGCAGTATTTT
>TRBD1|-|TRBV27|TRBJ2-7
CASSLGTASYEQYF
TGTGCCAGCAGTTTAGGGACAGCCTCCTACGAGCAGTACTTC
>TRBD2|-|TRBV6-5|TRBJ2-2
CASSFPTSGSTGELFF
TGTGCCAGCAGTTTCCCGACTAGCGGGAGCACCGGGGAGCTGTTTTTT
>TRBD1|-|TRBV30|TRBJ2-3
CAWSVGTGVTDTQYF
TGTGCCTGGAGTGTTGGGACAGGGGTCACAGATACGCAGTATTTT
>-|-|TRBV15|TRBJ2-7
CATSILRGPYEQYF
TGTGCCACCAGCATCCTGCGGGGTCCCTACGAGCAGTACTTC
>TRBD1|-|TRBV19|TRBJ1-2
CASSIWTGSYGYTF
TGTGCCAGTAGTATCTGGACAGGGAGCTATGGCTACACCTTC
>TRBD1|-|TRBV29-1|TRBJ1-2
CSDDRDYGYTF
TGCAGCGATGACAGGGACTATGGCTACACCTTC
>TRBD2|-|TRBV6-5|TRBJ2-1
CASSYLPGGSNEQFF
TGTGCCAGCAGTTACCTGCCGGGCGGGAGCAATGAGCAGTTCTTC
>-|-|TRBV4-2|TRBJ2-1
CASSYAGEQFF
TGTGCCAGCAGCTACGCCGGTGAGCAGTTCTTC
>-|-|TRBV7-2|TRBJ2-7
CASSPRRDHEQYF
TGTGCCAGCAGCCCGCGCAGGGACCACGAGCAGTACTTC
>-|-|TRBV5-4|TRBJ2-7
CASSLESSDYYEQYF
TGTGCCAGCAGCTTGGAATCTTCGGATTACTACGAGCAGTACTTC